This passage covers 32 T cell receptor beta chains from one sample sequenced in a study of blood T cell repertoires in COVID-19. Assay used: immunoSEQ multiplex PCR; TCRdb lists only in-frame clones, some missing. Here the sample spans some 120,000 clones, roughly 80% being singletons. The source material was peripheral blood. The source is a young man with acute or convalescent COVID-19.

This chain connects TRBV4-3 to TRBJ1-3; TRBD1 is a possible D gene (6 bases). Trimming removed 4 bases at V and 0 bases at J, with 13 bases between. CDR1 and CDR2 from the germline V gene are LGHNA and YSLEER. There are 16 residues in the CDR3. CDR3 DNA sequence: TGCGCCAGCAGCCTACGACCGGACAGCTCTGGAAACACCATATATTTT. This translates into CASSLRPDSSGNTIYF.

V and J are TRBV19 and TRBJ1-5, with D perhaps TRBD1 (5 bases). Germline V gene sequence: CDR1 LNHDA, CDR2 SQIVND (reference sequence). V lost 2 bases to trimming and J lost 0 bases, with 14 bases between them. This CDR3 is built from 17 residues. The CDR3 region has the DNA TGTGCCAGTAGTATATCTGCAGGGTCGGGTAGCAATCAGCCCCAGCATTTT. This translates into CASSISAGSGSNQPQHF.

This rearrangement joins TRBV18 to TRBJ2-7, with 11 bases fitting TRBD1. The ends lost 3 bases at V and 7 bases at J; junction bases unmatched: 5. The CDR3 totals 14 residues. Germline CDR1 KGHSH, CDR2 LQKENI. This CDR3 reads CASSPGQGAGEQYV. CDR3 nucleotide sequence: TGTGCCAGCTCACCTGGACAGGGGGCGGGGGAGCAGTACGTC.

The chain combines TRBV2 with TRBJ2-1, with TRBD2 matching 8 bases. The CDR3 is made up of 16 amino acids. J lost 8 bases, V lost 4 bases, and 13 bases had no gene match. From germline, CDR1 is SNHLY and CDR2 FYNNEI. The CDR3 loop reads CASSASGGLVLHEQFF. CDR3 bases: TGTGCCAGCAGTGCGAGTGGGGGACTAGTTCTTCATGAGCAGTTCTTC.

The DNA for the CDR3 is TGTGCCACCAGCCAGGGGCTCAACTCTGGAAACACCATATATTTT. The encoded protein is CATSQGLNSGNTIYF. The chain combines TRBV15 with TRBJ1-3; D possibly corresponds to TRBD1 (6 bases). Trimming removed 5 bases at V and 0 bases at J, with 11 bases between. The CDR3 is 15 amino acids. Germline V CDR1 and CDR2: LNHNV, YYDKDF (reference sequence).

This chain connects TRBV2 to TRBJ2-1; no clear D. Per germline, CDR1 SNHLY and CDR2 FYNNEI. V lost 7 bases and J 0 bases, leaving 13 bases between the germline ends. CDR3 length equals 15 residues. The CDR3 region has the DNA TGTGCCAGCAATAGTCGCGGCCGCTCCTACAATGAGCAGTTCTTC. Its protein product is CASNSRGRSYNEQFF. Full variable domain (missing parts from reference TRBV2 and TRBJ2-1): EPEVTQTPSHQVTQMGQEVILRCVPISNHLYFYWYRQILGQKVEFLVSFYNNEISEKSEIFDDQFSVERPDGSNFTLKIRSTKLEDSAMYFCASNSRGRSYNEQFFGPGTRLTVL.

This chain uses TRBV5-4 with TRBJ2-1; 12 bases are a match to TRBD2. V lost 0 bases and J lost 8; bases outside the gene matches: 6. The germline V gene has CDR1 SGHNT and CDR2 YYREEE (reference sequence). There are 16 residues in the CDR3. The CDR3 reads CASSLVSLAGGDEQFF. CDR3 DNA sequence: TGTGCCAGCAGCTTGGTATCACTAGCGGGAGGCGATGAGCAGTTCTTC.

The chain combines TRBV19 with TRBJ1-2; TRBD1 matches 7 bases. V trimming: 3 bases; J trimming: 7 bases; junction bases outside the gene matches: 5. CDR3 length equals 13 residues. Per the germline V gene, CDR1 is LNHDA and CDR2 is SQIVND (reference sequence). CDR3: CASSMDRQSGYTF. The CDR3 nucleotides are TGTGCCAGTAGTATGGACAGGCAAAGTGGCTACACCTTC.

This clone was detected a few times. The chain uses TRBV19 and TRBJ2-7; tentatively, D is TRBD2 (6 bases). The CDR3 has 13 residues. V was pared by 3 bases and J by 10 bases, with 16 bases between. Germline loops: CDR1 LNHDA, CDR2 SQIVND (reference sequence). Here the CDR3 DNA reads TGTGCCAGTAGTATGGGCGGGAACGGCGAACAGTACGTC. Its translation: CASSMGGNGEQYV.

V and J are TRBV9 and TRBJ2-1; 12 bases fit TRBD2. Germline CDR1 and CDR2: SGDLS and YYNGEE. The length of the CDR3 is 16 residues. J gave up 0 bases and V 4 bases, and 2 bases lay outside the gene matches. The CDR3 nucleotides read TGTGCCAGCAGCACGACTAGCGGGAGCTCCTACAATGAGCAGTTCTTC. Its protein is CASSTTSGSSYNEQFF.

The CDR3 DNA follows: TGTGCCAGCAGTTATGCGAACTCCTACGAGCAGTACTTC. Translating gives CASSYANSYEQYF. The chain links TRBV6-5 to TRBJ2-7; D gene ambiguous. Between the trimmed V and J ends, which lost 3 bases and 0 bases, there was a span of 6 bases. This CDR3 spans 13 amino acids. The V gene's germline CDR1 is MNHEY and CDR2 SVGAGI.

This chain joins TRBV5-6 and TRBJ1-3; TRBD1 agrees at 9 bases. V was pared by 4 bases and J by 0 bases, with 5 bases of the junction left unmatched. Looked up from germline, CDR1 is SGHDT and CDR2 is YYEEEE. The CDR3 is 16 amino acids. CDR3 amino acids: CASSMDRGHSGNTIYF. CDR3 DNA sequence: TGTGCCAGCAGCATGGACAGGGGACACTCTGGAAACACCATATATTTT.

The chain is built from TRBV20-1 and TRBJ1-1; weak D call: TRBD1 (5 bases). This CDR3 has 11 amino acids. Germline V lookup: CDR1 DFQATT, CDR2 SNEGSKA (reference sequence). Trimming removed 6 bases at V and 4 bases at J, with 9 bases between. As DNA, the CDR3 is TGCAGTGCCGGGGGAGTCACTGAAGCTTTCTTT. Translating it yields CSAGGVTEAFF.

The chain links TRBV29-1 to TRBJ2-1; 8 bases map to TRBD1. V was pared by 7 bases and J by 2 bases, with 7 bases of the junction left unmatched. CDR3 length: 14 amino acids. Per the germline V gene, CDR1 is SQVTM and CDR2 is ANQGSEA. This CDR3 reads CSAETDRAYNEQFF. In DNA form, the CDR3 reads TGCAGCGCCGAAACGGACAGGGCCTACAATGAGCAGTTCTTC.

The J gene is TRBJ1-2, the V gene TRBV7-2, with D hard to call. V dropped 5 bases and J dropped 7 bases, with 14 bases sitting between them. Germline V gene data show CDR1 as SGHTA and CDR2 as FQGNSA. This CDR3 is 13 amino acids long. This chain's CDR3 is CASSPDKAVGYTF. The CDR3 DNA reads as TGTGCCAGCAGCCCTGACAAGGCAGTTGGCTACACCTTC.

This rearrangement joins TRBV19 to TRBJ2-1; 7 bases match TRBD1. Trimming took 6 bases from V and 1 from J; bases not matched to a gene: 3. Looked up from germline, CDR1 is LNHDA and CDR2 is SQIVND (reference sequence). This CDR3 has 14 amino acids. CDR3 in DNA: TGTGCCAGTAGCACGACAGGGTCCTACAATGAGCAGTTCTTC. The encoded protein is CASSTTGSYNEQFF.

V is TRBV9 and J is TRBJ1-6, with no clear D. This CDR3 contains 15 residues. Between the trimmed V and J ends, which lost 2 bases and 0 bases, there was a span of 6 bases. In germline, CDR1 is SGDLS, CDR2 YYNGEE. The CDR3 DNA reads as TGTGCCAGCAGCGTCACTGACTCCTATAATTCACCCCTCCACTTT. Its protein product is CASSVTDSYNSPLHF.

The rearrangement links TRBV30 to TRBJ1-2; D is perhaps TRBD1 (5 bases). With 3 bases removed from V and 5 bases from J, the gap between germline ends came to 10 bases. There are 12 residues in the CDR3. Germline values: CDR1 GTSNPN, CDR2 SVGIG (reference sequence). Here the CDR3 DNA reads TGTGCCTGGAGGGGGGAGGGGTATGGCTACACCTTC. It translates to CAWRGEGYGYTF.

V gene TRBV7-6 combines with J gene TRBJ2-1, with D tentatively TRBD2 (9 bases). This CDR3 spans 18 amino acids. Germline CDR1 reads SGHVS; CDR2 reads FNYEAQ. V was trimmed by 1 base and J by 5 bases, leaving 21 bases between them. The CDR3 loop reads CASSLEGQGASGDNEQFF. The CDR3 nucleotides are TGTGCCAGCAGCTTAGAAGGGCAGGGGGCTAGCGGGGACAATGAGCAGTTCTTC.

The chain links TRBV5-1 to TRBJ1-1; possible D gene TRBD1, 5 bases. The CDR3 extends over 12 amino acids. Trimming stripped 0 bases from V and 11 bases from J, with 11 bases between. CDR1 is SGHRS and CDR2 is YFSETQ in the germline V gene. The CDR3 sequence is CASSLDRSDAFF. For the CDR3, the DNA is TGCGCCAGCAGCTTGGACAGGAGCGACGCTTTCTTT.

The rearrangement joins TRBV2 to TRBJ1-2, with 7 bases that match TRBD1. Germline assignment: CDR1 SNHLY and CDR2 FYNNEI. The CDR3 covers 13 residues. J gave up 8 bases and V 2 bases, and 5 bases lay outside the gene matches. DNA for the CDR3: TGTGCCAGCAGTGAATCCAGGGGGTCGGGCTACACCTTC. Its protein product is CASSESRGSGYTF.

DNA for the CDR3: TGTGCCAGCAGCCAGCAGGGGGTGGGAACTGGGGCCAACGTCCTGACTTTC. It is translated as CASSQQGVGTGANVLTF. The chain employs TRBV3-1 (or the pseudogene TRBV3-2) and TRBJ2-6, with 7 bases lining up with TRBD1. V shed 3 bases, J shed 2 bases, and the junction held 7 bases outside the gene matches. CDR3 length: 17 amino acids. Germline V gene sequence: CDR1 LGHDT, CDR2 YNNKEL (reference sequence).

The rearrangement links TRBV7-9 to TRBJ2-1; 8 nucleotides line up with TRBD1. The J segment lost 9 bases and the V segment lost 1 base, leaving 8 bases of the junction unmatched. Germline CDR1 and CDR2: SEHNR and FQNEAQ (reference sequence). This CDR3 is 15 amino acids long. The CDR3 DNA follows: TGTGCCAGCAGCTTAGTTGGACAGGGAATCGGTGAGCAGTTCTTC. This translates into CASSLVGQGIGEQFF.

The chain carries TRBV5-4 and TRBJ2-3; TRBD2 agrees at 8 bases. This CDR3 comprises 15 residues. CDR1 and CDR2 (germline): SGHNT, YYREEE (reference sequence). Trimming cost V 0 bases and J 4 bases; bases outside gene matches: 4. The CDR3 loop reads CASSLDGGAPDTQYF. As DNA, the CDR3 is TGTGCCAGCAGCTTGGACGGGGGGGCCCCAGATACGCAGTATTTT.

The chain links TRBV6-5 to TRBJ1-1, with D perhaps TRBD1 (5 bases). Germline assignment: CDR1 MNHEY and CDR2 SVGAGI. This CDR3 is built from 15 residues. V shed 4 bases and J shed 0 bases, with 12 bases lying between them. CDR3: CASSSGEVVNTEAFF. The CDR3 bases are TGTGCCAGCAGTTCGGGGGAGGTAGTGAACACTGAAGCTTTCTTT.

The chain uses TRBV19 and TRBJ1-4; D remains ambiguous. Trimming took 5 bases from V and 2 from J, leaving 6 bases between them. This CDR3 region has 13 residues. CDR1 and CDR2 from the germline V gene are LNHDA and SQIVND (reference sequence). For the CDR3, the DNA is TGTGCCAGTAGTGAGTTTACTAATGAAAAACTGTTTTTT. Protein sequence: CASSEFTNEKLFF.

This clone has just a few counts. J is TRBJ2-3 and V is TRBV5-1; 7 nucleotides align to TRBD2. This CDR3 comprises 15 residues. V lost 0 bases to trimming and J lost 2 bases; unmatched junction nucleotides: 3. Germline V gives CDR1 SGHRS, CDR2 YFSETQ. The CDR3 bases are TGCGCCAGCAGCTTGGCGGGGGGTACCACAGATACGCAGTATTTT. Its translation: CASSLAGGTTDTQYF. The entire variable domain, with the rest obtained from reference TRBV5-1 and TRBJ2-3, is as follows: KAGVTQTPRYLIKTRGQQVTLSCSPISGHRSVSWYQQTPGQGLQFLFEYFSETQRNKGNFPGRFSGRQFSNSRSEMNVSTLELGDSALYLCASSLAGGTTDTQYFGPGTRLTVL.

The chain employs TRBV19 and TRBJ2-2, with unresolved D. Germline V CDR1 and CDR2: LNHDA, SQIVND (reference sequence). With 2 bases removed from V and 10 bases from J, the gap between germline ends came to 8 bases. The CDR3 loop spans 12 amino acids. This CDR3 is CASSISAEELFF. The DNA for the CDR3 is TGTGCCAGTAGTATATCTGCAGAGGAGCTGTTTTTT.

The DNA for the CDR3 is TGTGCCAGCAGCTTATCCCCTAGCGGCTACGAGCAGTACTTC. Amino acid sequence: CASSLSPSGYEQYF. The V and J genes are TRBV5-6 and TRBJ2-7; 7 bases align to TRBD2. This CDR3 is built from 14 residues. Per the germline V gene, CDR1 is SGHDT and CDR2 is YYEEEE. V gave up 2 bases and J gave up 3 bases; unmatched junction bases: 5.

The chain combines TRBV30 with TRBJ1-6, with D perhaps matching TRBD1 (6 bases). V dropped 4 bases and J dropped 3 bases, with 7 bases sitting between them. CDR1 GTSNPN and CDR2 SVGIG come from the germline V gene (reference sequence). The CDR3 contains 13 residues. The CDR3 coding sequence is TGTGCCTGGACGGACAGCTATAATTCACCCCTCCACTTT. Encoded protein: CAWTDSYNSPLHF.

The V and J genes are TRBV12-5 and TRBJ1-5; D not certain. V was trimmed by 2 bases and J by 5 bases, leaving 7 bases between them. Germline CDR1 and CDR2: LGHNT and FRNRAP. The CDR3 is 13 amino acids. Written as DNA, the CDR3 is TGTGCTAGTGGTTTGCACGGGGATCAGCCCCAGCATTTT. Encoded protein: CASGLHGDQPQHF.

CDR3 DNA: TGCGCCAGCAGCCGCAGGACAGGTCCTATAGGCACTGAAGCTTTCTTT. The encoded protein is CASSRRTGPIGTEAFF. The rearrangement links TRBV10-1 to TRBJ1-1, with 7 positions matching TRBD1. This CDR3 has 16 amino acids. Germline CDR1 is WNHNN and CDR2 is SYGVQD (reference sequence). V lost 6 bases to trimming and J lost 4 bases; unmatched junction nucleotides: 14.